These T cell receptor beta chains were read from a single sample in a study of tumor and adjacent non-tumor tissue in lung cancer. In TCRdb, the multiplex PCR reads were re-called with MiXCR into one record per CDR3 protein. Counted here are around 74,000 distinct CDR3 sequences, under 70% occurring once; the ten biggest clones make up around 12%. The sequencing sample was made of lung tumor tissue. The receptors derive from a woman aged 70-85 years with non-small cell lung cancer. CDR3s include the opening cysteine and the closing phenylalanine or tryptophan. A D gene is named only where the DNA matches it firmly. A row's size may be missing; if present it is once, few, many or a size class.

>TRBV20-1|TRBD2|15|TRBJ2-5|-
CSAGPELAGVKTQYF
TGCAGTGCTGGCCCGGAGCTAGCGGGAGTTAAGACCCAGTACTTC
>TRBV29-1|-|12|TRBJ1-2|-
CSVMGSGYGKTF
TGCAGCGTTATGGGGTCGGGCTATGGCAAGACCTTC
>TRBV29-1|TRBD2|15|TRBJ2-5|-
CSVGASGAYQETQYF
TGCAGCGTCGGAGCTAGCGGGGCGTACCAAGAGACCCAGTACTTC
>TRBV6-1|-|17|TRBJ2-2|-
CASSRTQGMVNTGVLFF
TGTGCCAGCAGCAGAACGCAGGGGATGGTAAACACCGGGGTGCTGTTTTTT
>TRBV11-1|-|14|TRBJ1-2|-
CASSHLGVGYDYTF
TGTGCAAGCAGTCATTTAGGAGTTGGCTATGACTACACCTTC
>TRBV7-3|-|15|TRBJ1-2|-
CASSPGLGRVYGYTF
TGTGCCAGCAGCCCTGGGCTGGGGCGAGTCTATGGCTACACCTTC
>TRBV6-6|TRBD2|14|TRBJ2-7|-
CVSRGASGSYEQYF
TGTGTCAGCAGAGGGGCTAGCGGGAGTTACGAGCAGTACTTC
>TRBV12-3/TRBV12-4|TRBD1|17|TRBJ1-6|once
CTSSNARQGAFDSPLHF
TGTACCAGCAGTAACGCCAGACAGGGGGCTTTTGATTCACCCCTCCACTTT
>TRBV5-1|TRBD2|17|TRBJ2-1|many
CASSASLAGGPGNEQFF
TGCGCCAGCAGCGCCAGTCTAGCGGGAGGGCCCGGCAATGAGCAGTTCTTC
>TRBV5-4|TRBD1|15|TRBJ2-7|-
CASSSRDRDIYEQYF
TGTGCCAGCAGCTCCCGGGACAGAGACATCTACGAGCAGTACTTC
>TRBV4-1|-|16|TRBJ2-2|-
CASSPRGAINTGVLFF
TGCGCCAGCAGCCCCCGAGGAGCGATCAACACCGGGGTGCTGTTTTTT
>TRBV28|-|14|TRBJ1-5|many
CASQTDSSNQPQHF
TGTGCCTCCCAAACAGACTCGAGCAATCAGCCCCAGCATTTT
>TRBV10-1|-|15|TRBJ1-1|-
CASSENTGAYTETFF
TGCGCCAGCAGTGAGAATACCGGGGCTTACACTGAAACTTTCTTT
>TRBV28|-|15|TRBJ2-6|many
CASSPFTSGANVLTF
TGTGCCAGCAGCCCGTTCACCTCTGGGGCCAACGTCCTGACTTTC
>TRBV5-4|-|13|TRBJ1-2|-
CAGSFLTRGGYTF
TGTGCCGGCAGCTTCCTAACACGGGGTGGTTACACCTTC
>TRBV7-9|TRBD2|14|TRBJ2-1|-
CASGLVLLADEQFF
TGTGCCAGCGGCTTAGTTTTACTAGCGGACGAGCAGTTCTTC
>TRBV7-6|TRBD2|17|TRBJ2-2|-
CASSLGSGRARTGELFF
TGTGCCAGCAGCTTAGGTAGCGGGAGGGCCCGGACCGGGGAGCTGTTTTTT
>TRBV12-3/TRBV12-4|-|14|TRBJ2-7|-
CASSSRTWTYKQYF
TGTGCCAGCAGTTCCCGGACATGGACCTACAAGCAGTACTTC
>TRBV29-1|-|14|TRBJ2-3|-
CSVMDFQPRDTQYF
TGCAGCGTTATGGACTTTCAACCCCGAGATACACAGTATTTT
>TRBV6-1|-|13|TRBJ1-3|-
CTSSVDRGNTIYF
TGTACCAGCAGTGTTGACAGAGGAAACACCATATATTTT
>TRBV4-2|TRBD2|16|TRBJ2-5|-
CASSQGAAGGRETRYF
TGCGCCAGCAGCCAAGGGGCAGCGGGAGGCCGAGAGACCCGGTATTTC
>TRBV28|-|16|TRBJ1-3|once
CASSPPAGQYGNTIYF
TGTGCCAGCAGTCCCCCGGCAGGCCAGTATGGAAACACCATATATTTT
>TRBV10-3|-|14|TRBJ1-2|many
CASSRLGQVNGYTF
TGTGCCTCCTCGAGATTGGGTCAAGTGAATGGCTACACCTTC
>TRBV28|-|15|TRBJ2-1|-
CASSPTSCGNNEQFF
TGTGCCAGCAGTCCGACATCTTGTGGCAACAATGAGCAGTTCTTC
>TRBV6-2/TRBV6-3|TRBD2|15|TRBJ2-3|-
CASSHSGGSTDTQYF
TGCGCCAGCAGCCACTCTGGCGGGAGTACAGATACGCAGTATTTT
>TRBV29-1|-|12|TRBJ2-1|once
CTASEINSEQFF
TGCACCGCCTCCGAAATAAACAGTGAGCAGTTCTTC
>TRBV24-1|-|13|TRBJ2-3|-
CATGDPTVNTQYF
TGTGCCACCGGTGATCCGACGGTGAATACGCAGTATTTT
>TRBV12-3/TRBV12-4|-|15|TRBJ2-2|-
CASSERRGGVGELFF
TGTGCCAGCAGCGAGAGACGGGGTGGAGTCGGGGAACTGTTTTTT
>TRBV29-1|TRBD2|15|TRBJ2-5|-
CSVAVRTSGSEAQYF
TGCAGCGTGGCCGTCAGGACTAGTGGGAGTGAGGCCCAGTACTTC
>TRBV30|-|11|TRBJ1-1|-
CVGGRNPEAFF
TGTGTGGGGGGGAGGAACCCTGAAGCTTTCTTT
>TRBV28|-|12|TRBJ1-5|many
CASERSNQPQHF
TGTGCCAGCGAGAGAAGCAATCAGCCCCAGCATTTT
>TRBV28|-|17|TRBJ1-6|-
CASSLNGDAGATPPLHF
TGTGCCAGCAGTTTAAATGGAGACGCCGGGGCGACTCCACCCCTCCACTTT
>TRBV4-1|TRBD2|18|TRBJ2-2|-
CASNHNKGGTLYTWELFF
TGCGCCAGCAACCACAATAAGGGAGGGACCCTGTACACCTGGGAGCTGTTTTTT
>TRBV29-1|-|14|TRBJ2-2|-
CSVPSWSDTGELFF
TGCAGCGTCCCATCCTGGTCGGACACCGGGGAGCTGTTTTTT
>TRBV11-1|-|14|TRBJ2-5|-
CGSSLHRLQETQYF
TGTGGCAGCAGCTTGCATAGGTTGCAAGAGACCCAGTACTTC
>TRBV11-3|TRBD2|17|TRBJ2-5|-
CASSLSASGGLQETQYF
TGTGCCAGCAGCTTATCGGCTAGCGGGGGTTTACAAGAGACCCAGTACTTC
>TRBV6-5|-|14|TRBJ1-1|-
CVSSYSIADTEAFF
TGTGTCAGCAGTTACTCGATTGCCGACACTGAAGCTTTCTTT
>TRBV5-6|-|12|TRBJ2-7|-
CDSSLSSYEQHF
TGTGACAGCAGCCTCTCTTCCTACGAGCAGCACTTC
>TRBV4-1|-|14|TRBJ2-7|-
CASSQHRASLEQYF
TGCGCCAGCAGCCAACATCGTGCTAGCCTGGAGCAGTACTTC
>TRBV20-1|-|14|TRBJ1-4|-
CSARDRRGTEKLFF
TGCAGTGCTAGAGATCGTCGGGGCACGGAAAAACTGTTTTTT
>TRBV20-1|TRBD1|12|TRBJ2-7|-
CSSVGQGEEQYF
TGCAGTTCTGTCGGACAGGGGGAGGAGCAGTACTTC
>TRBV6-5|-|12|TRBJ1-1|many
CASGRQRTEAFF
TGTGCCAGCGGCCGACAGAGAACTGAAGCTTTCTTT
>TRBV6-5|-|13|TRBJ1-2|few
CASCYQGSRGYTF
TGTGCCAGCTGTTACCAGGGTTCAAGGGGCTACACCTTC
>TRBV29-1|TRBD1|16|TRBJ2-6|-
CSGQGLSPSGANVMTF
TGTAGCGGACAGGGCCTTTCCCCCTCTGGGGCCAACGTCATGACTTTC
>TRBV5-4|-|14|TRBJ2-1|many
CASSLEPSYNEQFF
TGTGCCAGCAGCTTGGAACCTAGTTACAATGAGCAGTTCTTC
>TRBV29-1|-|13|TRBJ2-5|-
CSARQGEVETQYF
TGCAGCGCAAGACAAGGGGAGGTAGAGACCCAATACTTC
>TRBV4-1|-|18|TRBJ1-3|many
CASSLTANRVLGGNTIYF
TGCGCCAGCAGCCTTACGGCGAACAGGGTTCTAGGTGGAAACACCATATATTTT
>TRBV29-1|-|13|TRBJ1-1|once
CNVEKPENTETFF
TGCAACGTTGAGAAGCCAGAGAACACTGAAACTTTCTTT
>TRBV4-2|-|15|TRBJ2-7|-
CASRQNATGAYEQYF
TGTGCCAGCAGGCAAAATGCGACAGGAGCCTACGAGCAGTACTTC
>TRBV10-1|TRBD2|17|TRBJ2-1|-
CASSRLPSGRDYNEKFF
TGCGCCAGCAGCAGGTTGCCCAGCGGGAGGGACTACAATGAGAAGTTCTTT
>TRBV29-1|-|13|TRBJ1-1|-
CSVDAPYGAETFF
TGCAGTGTTGATGCTCCTTACGGCGCTGAAACTTTCTTT
>TRBV28|-|16|TRBJ1-4|once
CTSSLRGALVNEKLFF
TGTACTAGCAGTTTACGGGGGGCGTTGGTTAATGAAAAACTGTTTTTT
>TRBV29-1|-|13|TRBJ2-4|-
CSVGEATRGIQYF
TGCAGCGTTGGGGAGGCGACTAGGGGCATTCAGTACTTC
>TRBV29-1|-|10|TRBJ2-7|large
CSVVQHEQYF
TGCAGCGTCGTGCAGCACGAGCAGTACTTC
>TRBV12-3/TRBV12-4|TRBD2|16|TRBJ2-1|-
CASSSTSGTRGNEQFF
TGTGCCAGCAGTTCAACTTCCGGGACTAGGGGCAATGAGCAGTTTTTC